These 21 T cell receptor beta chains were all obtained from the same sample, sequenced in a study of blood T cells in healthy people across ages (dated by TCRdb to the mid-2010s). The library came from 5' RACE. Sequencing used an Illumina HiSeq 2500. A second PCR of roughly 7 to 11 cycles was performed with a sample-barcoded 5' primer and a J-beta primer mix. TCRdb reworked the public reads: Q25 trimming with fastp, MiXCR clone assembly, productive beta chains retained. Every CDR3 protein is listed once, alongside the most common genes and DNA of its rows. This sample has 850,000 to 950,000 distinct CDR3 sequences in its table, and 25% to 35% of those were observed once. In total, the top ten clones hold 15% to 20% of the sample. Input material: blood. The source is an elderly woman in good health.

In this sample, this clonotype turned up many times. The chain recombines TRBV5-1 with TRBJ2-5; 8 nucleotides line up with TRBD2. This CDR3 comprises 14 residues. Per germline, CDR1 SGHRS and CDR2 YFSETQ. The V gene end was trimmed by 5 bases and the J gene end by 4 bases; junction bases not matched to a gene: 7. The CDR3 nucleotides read TGCGCCAGCAGAATATACGGGGGGGGAGAGACCCAGTACTTC. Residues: CASRIYGGGETQYF.

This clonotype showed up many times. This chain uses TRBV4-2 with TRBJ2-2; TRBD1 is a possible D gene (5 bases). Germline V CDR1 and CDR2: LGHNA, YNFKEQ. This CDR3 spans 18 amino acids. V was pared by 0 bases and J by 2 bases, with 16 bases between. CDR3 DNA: TGTGCCAGCAGCCAAGATGGAAGATCGGACAAAAACACCGGGGAGCTGTTTTTT. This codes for CASSQDGRSDKNTGELFF.

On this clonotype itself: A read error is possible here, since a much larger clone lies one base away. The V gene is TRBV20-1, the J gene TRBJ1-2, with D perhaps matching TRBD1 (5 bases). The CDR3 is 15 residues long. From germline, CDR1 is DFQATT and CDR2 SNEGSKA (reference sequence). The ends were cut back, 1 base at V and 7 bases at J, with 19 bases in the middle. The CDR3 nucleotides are TGCAGTGCTAGAGCTCTCCTTGGGGCGGCCTGTGGCTACACCTTC. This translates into CSARALLGAACGYTF.

CDR3 coding DNA: TGCAGCGCCCCGGCTGGGCCGTCCGACATCTATGGCTACACCTTC. Translation gives CSAPAGPSDIYGYTF. V and J are TRBV29-1 and TRBJ1-2; unclear D gene. CDR1 and CDR2 (germline): SQVTM, ANQGSEA. The CDR3 consists of 15 residues. With 7 bases removed from V and 4 bases from J, the gap between germline ends came to 22 bases.

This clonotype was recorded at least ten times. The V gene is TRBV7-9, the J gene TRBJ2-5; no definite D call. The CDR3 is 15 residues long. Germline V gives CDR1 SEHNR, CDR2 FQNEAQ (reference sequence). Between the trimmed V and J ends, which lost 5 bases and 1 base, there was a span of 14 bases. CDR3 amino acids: CASSLNPTSQETQYF. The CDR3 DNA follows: TGTGCCAGCAGCCTAAACCCGACTTCCCAAGAGACCCAGTACTTC.

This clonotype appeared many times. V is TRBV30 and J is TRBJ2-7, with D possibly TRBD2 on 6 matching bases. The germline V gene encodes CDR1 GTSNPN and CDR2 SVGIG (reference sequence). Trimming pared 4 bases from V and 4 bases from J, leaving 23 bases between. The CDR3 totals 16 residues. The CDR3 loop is CAWTLRGTLGLYEQYF. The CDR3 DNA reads TGTGCCTGGACTTTACGGGGGACCTTAGGTCTGTACGAGCAGTACTTC.

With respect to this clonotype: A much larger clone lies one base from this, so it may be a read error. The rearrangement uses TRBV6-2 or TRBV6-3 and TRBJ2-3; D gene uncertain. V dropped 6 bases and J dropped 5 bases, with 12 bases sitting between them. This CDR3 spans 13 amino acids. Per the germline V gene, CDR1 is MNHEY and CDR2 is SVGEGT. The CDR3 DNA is TGTGCCAGCAGATCCCACGGTAGAGATACGCAGTATTTT. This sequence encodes CASRSHGRDTQYF.

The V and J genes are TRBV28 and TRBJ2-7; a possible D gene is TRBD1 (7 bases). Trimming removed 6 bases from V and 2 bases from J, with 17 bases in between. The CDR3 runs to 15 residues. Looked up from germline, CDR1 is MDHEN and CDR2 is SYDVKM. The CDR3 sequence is CASSQQGRRTYEQYF. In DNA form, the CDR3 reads TGTGCCAGCAGCCAACAGGGGAGGCGAACCTACGAGCAGTACTTC.

The CDR3 region has the DNA TGCGCCAGCAGCCGTAGGGACAGCACTGAAGCTTTCTTT. Translation gives CASSRRDSTEAFF. The chain uses TRBV5-1 and TRBJ1-1; 7 bases fit TRBD1. The CDR3 loop spans 13 amino acids. Germline CDR1 and CDR2: SGHRS and YFSETQ. Unmatched junction bases numbered 4, after V lost 4 bases and J lost 4 bases.

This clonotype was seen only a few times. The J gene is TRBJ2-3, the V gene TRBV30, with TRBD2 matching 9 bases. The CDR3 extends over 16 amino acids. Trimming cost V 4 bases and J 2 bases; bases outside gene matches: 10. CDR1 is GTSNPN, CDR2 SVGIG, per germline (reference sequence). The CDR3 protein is CAWIGLAGFLTDTQYF. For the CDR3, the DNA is TGTGCCTGGATAGGGCTAGCGGGGTTTCTCACAGATACGCAGTATTTT.

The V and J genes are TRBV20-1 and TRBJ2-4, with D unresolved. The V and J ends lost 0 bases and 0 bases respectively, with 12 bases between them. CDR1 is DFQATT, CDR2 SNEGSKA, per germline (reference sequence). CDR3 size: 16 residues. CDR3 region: CSARDEVVIAKNIQYF. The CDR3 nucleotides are TGCAGTGCTAGAGACGAAGTCGTGATAGCCAAAAACATTCAGTACTTC.

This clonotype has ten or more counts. The CDR3 DNA sequence: TGTGCCAGCAGCGTAGCCCCCTCTCTAGCGGGCGAGACAGATACGCAGTATTTT. Its translation is CASSVAPSLAGETDTQYF. The chain combines TRBV9 with TRBJ2-3; 8 nucleotides align to TRBD2. The V gene's germline CDR1 is SGDLS and CDR2 YYNGEE. This CDR3 has 18 residues. V was clipped by 0 bases and J by 3 bases; unmatched bases: 12. The full variable domain, its missing parts supplied by reference TRBV9 and TRBJ2-3, is DSGVTQTPKHLITATGQRVTLRCSPRSGDLSVYWYQQSLDQGLQFLIQYYNGEERAKGNILERFSAQQFPDLHSELNLSSLELGDSALYFCASSVAPSLAGETDTQYFGPGTRLTVL.

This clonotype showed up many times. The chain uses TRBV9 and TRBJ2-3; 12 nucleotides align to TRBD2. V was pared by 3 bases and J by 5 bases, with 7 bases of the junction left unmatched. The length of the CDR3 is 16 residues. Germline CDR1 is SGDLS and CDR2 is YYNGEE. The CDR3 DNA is TGTGCCAGCAGCGGCAGACTAGCGGGGGATGAAGATACGCAGTATTTT. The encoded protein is CASSGRLAGDEDTQYF.

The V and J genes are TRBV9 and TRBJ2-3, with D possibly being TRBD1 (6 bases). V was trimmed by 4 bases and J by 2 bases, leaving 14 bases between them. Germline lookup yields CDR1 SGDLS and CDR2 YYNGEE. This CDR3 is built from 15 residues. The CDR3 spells CASSPRDTLTDTQYF. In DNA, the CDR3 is TGTGCCAGCAGCCCCCGGGACACCCTCACAGATACGCAGTATTTT.

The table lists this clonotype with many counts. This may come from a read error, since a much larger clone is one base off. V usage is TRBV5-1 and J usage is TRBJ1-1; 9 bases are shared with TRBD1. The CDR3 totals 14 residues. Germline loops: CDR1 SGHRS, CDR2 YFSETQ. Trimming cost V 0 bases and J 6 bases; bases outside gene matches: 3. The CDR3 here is CASSLEGQGSEAFF. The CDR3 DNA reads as TGCGCCAGCAGCTTGGAGGGACAGGGTTCTGAAGCTTTCTTT. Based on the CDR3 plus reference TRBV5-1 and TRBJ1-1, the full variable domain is KAGVTQTPRYLIKTRGQQVTLSCSPISGHRSVSWYQQTPGQGLQFLFEYFSETQRNKGNFPGRFSGRQFSNSRSEMNVSTLELGDSALYLCASSLEGQGSEAFFGQGTRLTVV.

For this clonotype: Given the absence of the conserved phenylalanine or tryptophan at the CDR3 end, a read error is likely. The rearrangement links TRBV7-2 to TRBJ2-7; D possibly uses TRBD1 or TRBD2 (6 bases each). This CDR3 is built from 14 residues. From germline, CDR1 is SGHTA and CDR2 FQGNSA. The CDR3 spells CASGLVGGHNEQYL. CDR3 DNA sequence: TGTGCCAGCGGCTTAGTTGGGGGGCACAATGAGCAGTACCTC.

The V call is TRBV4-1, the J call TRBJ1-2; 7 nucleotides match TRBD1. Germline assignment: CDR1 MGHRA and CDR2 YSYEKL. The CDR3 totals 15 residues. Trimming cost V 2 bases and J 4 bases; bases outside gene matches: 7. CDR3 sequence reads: CASSQFEGQSYGYTF. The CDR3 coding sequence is TGCGCCAGCAGCCAATTTGAGGGACAGAGCTATGGCTACACCTTC.

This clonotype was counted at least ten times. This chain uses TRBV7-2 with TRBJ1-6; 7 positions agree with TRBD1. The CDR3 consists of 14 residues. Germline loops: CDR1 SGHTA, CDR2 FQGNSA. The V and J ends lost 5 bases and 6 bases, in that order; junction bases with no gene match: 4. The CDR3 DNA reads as TGTGCCAGCAGCCCCAAGGGGGCTAATTCACCCCTCCACTTT. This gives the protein CASSPKGANSPLHF.

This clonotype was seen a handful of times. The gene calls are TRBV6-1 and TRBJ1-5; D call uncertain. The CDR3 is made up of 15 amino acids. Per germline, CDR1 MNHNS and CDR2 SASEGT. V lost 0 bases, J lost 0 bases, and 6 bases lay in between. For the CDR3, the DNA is TGTGCCAGCAGTGAAGCAAATTATAGCAATCAGCCCCAGCATTTT. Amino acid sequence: CASSEANYSNQPQHF.

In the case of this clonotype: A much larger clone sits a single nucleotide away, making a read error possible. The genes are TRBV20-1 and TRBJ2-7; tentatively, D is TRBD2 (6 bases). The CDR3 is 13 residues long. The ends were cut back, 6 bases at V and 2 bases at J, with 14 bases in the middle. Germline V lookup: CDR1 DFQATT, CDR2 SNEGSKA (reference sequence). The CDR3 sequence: CSAGRDFAYEQYF. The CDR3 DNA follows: TGCAGTGCCGGCAGGGACTTCGCCTACGAGCAGTACTTC.

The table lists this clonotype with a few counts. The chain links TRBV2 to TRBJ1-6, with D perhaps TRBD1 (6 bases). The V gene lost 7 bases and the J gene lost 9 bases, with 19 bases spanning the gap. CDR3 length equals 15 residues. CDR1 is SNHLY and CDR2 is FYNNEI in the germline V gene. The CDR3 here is CASISTGTYGSPLHF. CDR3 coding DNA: TGTGCCAGCATTTCAACCGGGACATATGGTTCACCCCTCCACTTT.